A single sample gave rise to the 5 T cell receptor beta chains below, sequenced in a study of shared clonotypes between healthy human individuals. Clones were sequenced by immunoSEQ multiplex PCR, and TCRdb holds only the in-frame ones, with some missing. Of 1,400,000 or so clones detected, less than 99% appear once; the ten largest clones hold 0.36%. The sequenced sample was naive CD4+ T cells sorted from blood. Subset: CD45RA+ positively selected. These TCRs come from a man aged 30 to 39 in good health.

This rearrangement joins TRBV9 to TRBJ1-4; 10 bases align to TRBD1. The junction had 8 bases not matched to a gene; V was cut back by 4 bases and J by 8 bases. CDR1 and CDR2 (germline): SGDLS, YYNGEE. CDR3 size: 15 residues. The CDR3 DNA sequence: TGTGCCAGCAGCCCCGGGACAGGGGAGGACGAAAAACTGTTTTTT. This translates into CASSPGTGEDEKLFF.

J is TRBJ2-1 and V is TRBV27; no definite D call. From germline, CDR1 is MNHEY and CDR2 SMNVEV (reference sequence). Trimming took 1 base from V and 4 from J, leaving 23 bases between them. CDR3 size: 19 residues. For the CDR3, the DNA is TGTGCCAGCAGTTTATTGGCGTCTCGTTTAAGGCCGGCTTACAATGAGCAGTTCTTC. Its translation: CASSLLASRLRPAYNEQFF.

The chain links TRBV9 to TRBJ2-1; possible D gene TRBD2, 6 bases. The CDR3 covers 16 residues. Trimming took 0 bases from V and 4 from J, leaving 14 bases between them. The germline V gene encodes CDR1 SGDLS and CDR2 YYNGEE. The CDR3 DNA reads as TGTGCCAGCAGCGTAGTCGCGGGGTCGGTATACAATGAGCAGTTCTTC. Protein sequence: CASSVVAGSVYNEQFF.

The rearrangement joins TRBV6-1 to TRBJ2-7; 8 positions agree with TRBD1. V shed 7 bases and J 2 bases; nucleotides not matched to a gene: 10. CDR3 length: 15 amino acids. The germline V gene has CDR1 MNHNS and CDR2 SASEGT. CDR3 loop: CASTKLDRGAYEQYF. In nucleotides, the CDR3 is TGTGCCAGCACTAAACTAGACAGGGGCGCCTACGAGCAGTACTTC.

This chain links TRBV29-1 with TRBJ2-1; TRBD1 might be the D (6 bases). Germline-derived CDR1 and CDR2 are SQVTM and ANQGSEA. The V gene lost 4 bases and the J gene lost 8 bases, with 9 bases spanning the gap. The CDR3 totals 11 residues. The CDR3 protein is CSVASGDEQFF. The DNA for the CDR3 is TGCAGCGTTGCATCAGGGGATGAGCAGTTCTTC.